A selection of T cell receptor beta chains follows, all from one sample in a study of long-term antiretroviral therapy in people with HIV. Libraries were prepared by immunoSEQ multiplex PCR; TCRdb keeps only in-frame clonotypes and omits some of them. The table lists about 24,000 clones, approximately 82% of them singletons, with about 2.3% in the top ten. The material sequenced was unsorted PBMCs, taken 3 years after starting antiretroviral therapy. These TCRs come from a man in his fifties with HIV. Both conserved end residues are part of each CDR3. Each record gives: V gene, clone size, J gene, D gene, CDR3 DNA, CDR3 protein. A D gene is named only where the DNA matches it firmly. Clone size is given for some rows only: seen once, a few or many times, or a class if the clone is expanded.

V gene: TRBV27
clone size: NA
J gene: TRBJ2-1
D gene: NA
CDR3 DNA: TGTGCCAGCAGTACATCGGGACAAAAGTCCTACAATGAGCAGTTCTTC
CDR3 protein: CASSTSGQKSYNEQFF

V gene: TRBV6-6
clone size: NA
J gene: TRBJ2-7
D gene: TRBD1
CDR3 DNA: TGTGCCAGCAGTCCCCGGGACAGAGCCTACGAGCAGTACTTC
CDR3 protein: CASSPRDRAYEQYF

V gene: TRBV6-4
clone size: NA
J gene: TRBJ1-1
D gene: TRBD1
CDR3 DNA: TGTGCCAGCAGTAAAACAGGGGGCGAGGGGACTGAAGCTTTCTTT
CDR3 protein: CASSKTGGEGTEAFF

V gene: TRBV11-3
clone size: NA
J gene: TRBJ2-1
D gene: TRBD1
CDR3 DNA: TGTGCCAGCAGCATCATTTCCGGGACAGGGGATAATGAGCAGTTCTTC
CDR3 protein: CASSIISGTGDNEQFF

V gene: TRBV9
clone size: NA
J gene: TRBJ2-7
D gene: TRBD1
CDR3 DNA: TGTGCCAGCAGCGTATTGGGACAGGGGCCCTACGAGCAGTACTTC
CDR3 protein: CASSVLGQGPYEQYF

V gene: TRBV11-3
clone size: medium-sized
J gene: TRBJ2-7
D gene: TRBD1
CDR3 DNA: TGTGCCAGCAGCTTAGAGGGACAGGGGCGGTACGAGCAGTACTTC
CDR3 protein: CASSLEGQGRYEQYF

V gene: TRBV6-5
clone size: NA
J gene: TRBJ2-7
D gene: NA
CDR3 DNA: TGTGCCAGCAGTTACTCAAGAGCCTACGAGCAGTACTTC
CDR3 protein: CASSYSRAYEQYF

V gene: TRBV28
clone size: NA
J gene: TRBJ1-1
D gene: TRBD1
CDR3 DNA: TGTGCCAGCAGGCAGATCGGACAGGGGATCCCTGAAGCTTTCTTT
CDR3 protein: CASRQIGQGIPEAFF

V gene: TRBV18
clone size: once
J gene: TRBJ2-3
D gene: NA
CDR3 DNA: TGTGCCAGCTCACTGAACTCGGACAGCGCTACAGATACGCAGTATTTT
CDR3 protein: CASSLNSDSATDTQYF

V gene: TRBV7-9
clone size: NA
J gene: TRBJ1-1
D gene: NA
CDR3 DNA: TGTGCCAGCAGCTTCTCGGGGCCGACTGAAGCTTTCTTT
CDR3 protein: CASSFSGPTEAFF

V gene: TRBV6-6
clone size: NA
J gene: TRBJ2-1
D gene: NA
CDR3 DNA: TGTGCCAGCAGTCTTAGGGGGGGTACCTACAATGAGCAGTTCTTC
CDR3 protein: CASSLRGGTYNEQFF

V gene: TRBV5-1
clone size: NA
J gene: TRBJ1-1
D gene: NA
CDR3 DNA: TGCGCCAGCAGCCCCGACCCGGGACGGCCGAACACTGAAGCTTTCTTT
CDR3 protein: CASSPDPGRPNTEAFF

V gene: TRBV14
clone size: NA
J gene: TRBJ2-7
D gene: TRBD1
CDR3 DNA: TGTGCCAGCAGCCCCCCGGGACAGGGCTACGAGCAGTACTTC
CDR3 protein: CASSPPGQGYEQYF

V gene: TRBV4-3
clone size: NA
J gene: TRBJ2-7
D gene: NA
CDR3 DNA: TGCGCCAGCAGCCGCTTCCCAGGGAATCCCCCCTACGAGCAGTACTTC
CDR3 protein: CASSRFPGNPPYEQYF

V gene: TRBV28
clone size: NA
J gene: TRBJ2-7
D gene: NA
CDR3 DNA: TGTGCCAGCGGGGGGCAGGGCAGCCACTCCCACTACGAGCAGTACTTC
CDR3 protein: CASGGQGSHSHYEQYF

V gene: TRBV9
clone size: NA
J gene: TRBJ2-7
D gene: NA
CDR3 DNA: TGTGCCAGCGGAACCGGGGGTTCCTACGAGCAGTACTTC
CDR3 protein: CASGTGGSYEQYF

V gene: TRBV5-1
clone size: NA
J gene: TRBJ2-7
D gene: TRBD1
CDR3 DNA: TGCGCCAGCAGCTGGGGACAGAGGCCCTACGAGCAGTACTTC
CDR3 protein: CASSWGQRPYEQYF

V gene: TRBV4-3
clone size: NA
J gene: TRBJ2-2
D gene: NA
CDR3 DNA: TGCGCCAGCAGCCAATCTATGAACACCGGGGAGCTGTTTTTT
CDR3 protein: CASSQSMNTGELFF

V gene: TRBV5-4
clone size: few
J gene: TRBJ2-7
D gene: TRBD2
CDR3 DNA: TGTGCCAGCAGCGCGAGGGGGGTAGCGGGAGCGCGACCCTACGAGCAGTACTTC
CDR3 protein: CASSARGVAGARPYEQYF

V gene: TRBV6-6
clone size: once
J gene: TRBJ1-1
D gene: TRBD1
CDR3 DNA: TGTGCCAGCAGTTTGTCCTATACCACAGGGGGCACTGAAGCTTTCTTT
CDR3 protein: CASSLSYTTGGTEAFF

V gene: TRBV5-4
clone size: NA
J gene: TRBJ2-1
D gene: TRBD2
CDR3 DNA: TGTGCCAGCAGCCCCGAAAGTAGTAGGCGGGGGGCGGGTAATGAGCAGTTCTTC
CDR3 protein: CASSPESSRRGAGNEQFF

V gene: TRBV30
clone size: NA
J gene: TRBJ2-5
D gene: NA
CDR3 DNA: TGTGCCTGGAGTGGAGGGGGTATACAAGAGACCCAGTACTTC
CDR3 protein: CAWSGGGIQETQYF

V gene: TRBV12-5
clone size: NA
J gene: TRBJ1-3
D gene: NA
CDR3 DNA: TGTGCTAGTGGTACAGGGAACTCCTCTGGAAACACCATATATTTT
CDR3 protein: CASGTGNSSGNTIYF

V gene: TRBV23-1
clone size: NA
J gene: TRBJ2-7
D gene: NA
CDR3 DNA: TGCGCCAGCAGTCAAAGGAGGGGGAGCTCCTACGAGCAGTACTTC
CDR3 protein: CASSQRRGSSYEQYF

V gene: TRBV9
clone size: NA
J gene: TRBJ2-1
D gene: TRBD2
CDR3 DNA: TGTGCCAGCAGCCTTAGCGGGATGAGAGGCAATGAGCAGTTCTTC
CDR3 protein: CASSLSGMRGNEQFF

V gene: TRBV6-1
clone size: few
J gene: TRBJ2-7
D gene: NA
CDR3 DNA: TGTGCCAGCAGTTTCCGGGACGTTAGCTCCTACGAGCAGTACTTC
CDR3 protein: CASSFRDVSSYEQYF

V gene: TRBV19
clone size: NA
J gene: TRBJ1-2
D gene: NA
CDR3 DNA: TGTGCCAGTAGTATAGGGGAGGGAAACGGTGCTAACTATGGCTACACCTTC
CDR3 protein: CASSIGEGNGANYGYTF

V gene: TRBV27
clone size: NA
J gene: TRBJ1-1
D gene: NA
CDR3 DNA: TGTGCCAGCAGTTTAGACGGGGGGAACACTGAAGCTTTCTTT
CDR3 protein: CASSLDGGNTEAFF

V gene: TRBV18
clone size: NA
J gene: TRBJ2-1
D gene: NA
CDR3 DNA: TGTGCCAGCTCACCATATGGTTCGAGTATGGGTTACAATGAGCAGTTCTTC
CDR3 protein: CASSPYGSSMGYNEQFF

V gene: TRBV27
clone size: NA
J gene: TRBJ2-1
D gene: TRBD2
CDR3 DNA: TGTGCCAGCAGTTTGGGACTAGCGTTGGATGAGCAGTTCTTC
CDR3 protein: CASSLGLALDEQFF

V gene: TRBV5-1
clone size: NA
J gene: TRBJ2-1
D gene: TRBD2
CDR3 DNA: TGCGCCAGCAGCCCCCAACTAGCGGGAGCCTACAATGAGCAGTTCTTC
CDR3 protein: CASSPQLAGAYNEQFF

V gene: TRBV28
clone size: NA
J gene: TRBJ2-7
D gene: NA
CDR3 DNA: TGTGCCAGCAGTTTCCGGGACGCCTACGAGCAGTACTTC
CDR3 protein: CASSFRDAYEQYF

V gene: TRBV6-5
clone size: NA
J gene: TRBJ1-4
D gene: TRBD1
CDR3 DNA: TGTGCCAGCAGTCGGACAGGGTATTCTGAAAAACTGTTTTTT
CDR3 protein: CASSRTGYSEKLFF

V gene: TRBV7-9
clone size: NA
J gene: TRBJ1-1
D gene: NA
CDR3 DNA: TGTGCCAGCAGCTTGACAGGGAACACTGAAGCTTTCTTT
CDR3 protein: CASSLTGNTEAFF

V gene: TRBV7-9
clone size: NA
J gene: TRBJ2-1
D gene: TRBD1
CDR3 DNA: TGTGCCAGCAGCCGCTTGGGACAGTCCTACAATGAGCAGTTCTTC
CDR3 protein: CASSRLGQSYNEQFF

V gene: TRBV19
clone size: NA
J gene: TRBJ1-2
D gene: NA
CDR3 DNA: TGTGCCAGTAGGGGCAGGGCTTCGAGCTATGGCTACACCTTC
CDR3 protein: CASRGRASSYGYTF

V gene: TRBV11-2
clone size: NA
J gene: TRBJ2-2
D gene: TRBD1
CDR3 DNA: TGTGCCAGTGGGACAGCGAACACCGGGGAGCTGTTTTTT
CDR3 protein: CASGTANTGELFF

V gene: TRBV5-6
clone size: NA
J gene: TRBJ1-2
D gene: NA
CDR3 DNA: TGTGCCAGCAGCCGCGGACAGCAACACTATGGCTACACCTTC
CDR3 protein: CASSRGQQHYGYTF

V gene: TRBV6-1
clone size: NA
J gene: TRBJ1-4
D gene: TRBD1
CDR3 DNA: TGTGCCAGCAGTGAAGACAGGGGGCTTGAAAAACTGTTTTTT
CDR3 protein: CASSEDRGLEKLFF

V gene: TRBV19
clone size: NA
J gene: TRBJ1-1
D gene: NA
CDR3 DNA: TGTGCCAGTAGTATAGGGGGCCGGGGGACTGAAGCTTTCTTT
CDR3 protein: CASSIGGRGTEAFF